One and the same sample provided the 15 T cell receptor beta chains below, sequenced in a study of identical twins. TCRdb re-analysed the 5' RACE reads in MiXCR, keeping a single row per CDR3 protein. The sample has 1.5 million to 2 million distinct CDR3 sequences, roughly 35% seen once. The sequenced material came from cord blood. The receptors were gathered from a newborn girl in good health.

This chain links TRBV12-3 or TRBV12-4 with TRBJ2-2; D ambiguous. The V gene lost 1 base and the J gene lost 7 bases, with 7 bases spanning the gap. The CDR3 is 13 amino acids. The CDR3 sequence: CASSLVYNGELFF. The CDR3 nucleotides are TGTGCCAGCAGTTTAGTTTATAACGGGGAGCTGTTTTTT.

This clonotype showed up just a few times. The CDR3 DNA follows: TGTGCCAGCAGTTTCTACTCGCGACAGGATGGCTACACCTTC. Amino acid sequence: CASSFYSRQDGYTF. The chain has TRBV12-3 or TRBV12-4 and TRBJ1-2, with D possibly being TRBD1 (6 bases). The CDR3 contains 14 residues. Trimming removed 3 bases from V and 6 bases from J, with 14 bases in between.

This clonotype was counted a few times. This chain joins TRBV3-1 and TRBJ2-1; 9 bases map to TRBD2. The junction had 9 bases not matched to a gene; V was cut back by 4 bases and J by 5 bases. Germline values: CDR1 LGHDT, CDR2 YNNKEL (reference sequence). This CDR3 has 16 amino acids. The CDR3 reads CASSLLSGRSNNEQFF. The CDR3 bases are TGTGCCAGCAGCCTTCTTAGCGGGAGAAGTAACAATGAGCAGTTCTTC.

This chain links TRBV13 with TRBJ2-1; D unclear. The CDR3 loop spans 15 amino acids. Germline V lookup: CDR1 PRHDT, CDR2 FYEKMQ (reference sequence). The germline V and J ends were trimmed by 5 bases and 2 bases, with 13 bases remaining between them. CDR3: CASSPDPEPYNEQFF. In nucleotides, the CDR3 is TGTGCCAGCAGCCCGGACCCTGAGCCCTACAATGAGCAGTTCTTC.

The chain couples TRBV12-5 to TRBJ2-5; 9 bases fit TRBD2. The CDR3 sequence is 13 residues long. Trimming at V came to 5 bases and at J to 11 bases, leaving 9 bases not matched to a gene. The germline gives CDR1 LGHNT, CDR2 FRNRAP. CDR3 nucleotides: TGTGCTAGTGGTCCGGGACTAGCTCATGAGCAGTACTTC. It encodes CASGPGLAHEQYF.

At least ten counts were recorded for this clonotype. The chain recombines TRBV25-1 with TRBJ2-6; 7 bases fit TRBD1. V was clipped by 6 bases and J by 4 bases; unmatched bases: 9. CDR3 length equals 16 residues. CDR1 and CDR2 (germline): MGHDK, SYGVNS. The DNA for the CDR3 is TGTGCCAGCAGCGGGACAGTTCCTTTGGGGGCCAACGTCCTGACTTTC. Its translation is CASSGTVPLGANVLTF.

This clonotype was counted a single time. The genes are TRBV3-1 and TRBJ2-2; 11 bases align to TRBD2. Trimming removed 4 bases from V and 8 bases from J; junction bases left unmatched: 6. Germline-derived CDR1 and CDR2 are LGHDT and YNNKEL (reference sequence). This CDR3 region has 15 residues. CDR3 sequence reads: CASSLSGTSGGELFF. The CDR3 nucleotides are TGTGCCAGCAGCCTCTCCGGGACTAGCGGTGGGGAGCTGTTTTTT.

DNA for the CDR3: TGTGCCAGCAGCTTAAATTGGAATCAGCCCCAGCATTTT. Its protein is CASSLNWNQPQHF. The genes are TRBV7-2 and TRBJ1-5, with D unresolved. CDR3 length: 13 amino acids. Between the trimmed V and J ends, which lost 2 bases and 4 bases, there was a span of 6 bases. Germline V lookup: CDR1 SGHTA, CDR2 FQGNSA.

The genes are TRBV5-1 and TRBJ2-1, with 7 bases that match TRBD2. The DNA end favors TRBJ2-7, so the J call may be wrong. Per germline, CDR1 SGHRS and CDR2 YFSETQ. The CDR3 contains 15 residues. CDR3 residues: CASSWSGILDNEQYF. The CDR3 coding sequence is TGCGCCAGCAGCTGGAGCGGGATATTGGACAATGAGCAGTACTTC.

The chain combines TRBV20-1 with TRBJ1-2, with D unresolved. CDR1 and CDR2 from the germline V gene are DFQATT and SNEGSKA (reference sequence). The germline V and J ends were trimmed by 6 bases and 8 bases, with 16 bases remaining between them. The CDR3 consists of 12 residues. The CDR3 loop reads CSAPTGSQGYTF. CDR3 nucleotides: TGCAGTGCCCCGACGGGATCTCAGGGCTACACCTTC.

This clonotype was counted between two and nine times. The chain recombines TRBV7-2 with TRBJ1-5; D not certain. The CDR3 contains 15 residues. Germline CDR1 SGHTA, CDR2 FQGNSA. The V gene lost 5 bases and the J gene lost 7 bases, with 18 bases spanning the gap. The DNA for the CDR3 is TGTGCCAGCAGCCTAACGGGAGGGAACTGGCAGCCCCAGCATTTT. Its protein product is CASSLTGGNWQPQHF.

The chain uses TRBV21-1 and TRBJ1-5. TRBV21-1 is termed a pseudogene. This CDR3 comprises 10 residues. The CDR3 region is CASSGVAQHF. The DNA of the CDR3 is TGTGCCAGCAGCGGCGTGGCCCAGCATTTT.

The chain recombines TRBV6-5 with TRBJ1-1, with TRBD1 as a possible D gene (5 bases). This CDR3 is 14 amino acids long. The germline V and J ends were trimmed by 6 bases and 0 bases, with 11 bases remaining between them. Per the germline V gene, CDR1 is MNHEY and CDR2 is SVGAGI. The CDR3, as DNA: TGTGCCAGCAGGGCGGGACGGATGAACACTGAAGCTTTCTTT. It encodes CASRAGRMNTEAFF.

In this sample, this clonotype turned up a few times. The chain joins TRBV20-1 to TRBJ2-3, with 10 bases matching TRBD2. The V gene end was trimmed by 3 bases and the J gene end by 2 bases; junction bases not matched to a gene: 5. CDR3 length: 15 amino acids. Germline assignment: CDR1 DFQATT and CDR2 SNEGSKA (reference sequence). The CDR3 reads CSASWSGRATDTQYF. CDR3 DNA: TGCAGTGCTAGTTGGAGCGGGAGGGCCACAGATACGCAGTATTTT.

This clonotype was detected ten times or more. The gene calls are TRBV27 and TRBJ2-5; 8 bases line up with TRBD1. V lost 1 base and J lost 0; bases outside the gene matches: 1. The length of the CDR3 is 15 residues. CDR1 and CDR2 (germline): MNHEY, SMNVEV (reference sequence). For the CDR3, the DNA is TGTGCCAGCAGTTTATACAGGGGGTACCAAGAGACCCAGTACTTC. Translating it yields CASSLYRGYQETQYF.